The sequence of this TCR beta chain was determined in a study of cytomegalovirus exposure and HLA in healthy donors. Findings and limits, study-wide: As was reported, the classifier diagnosed cytomegalovirus status with high specificity and sensitivity. In an earlier analysis, about 90% or about 30%: the productive usage of most TCR beta V segments.

Sampled while nominally healthy, donors likely had unrecorded immune exposures. This PCR relied on a set of 60 Vbeta primers and 13 Jbeta primers. TCRdb keeps only in-frame clones here, not all; method: immunoSEQ multiplex PCR. The sample carries some 160,000 clones, nearly 80% recorded once. The length of the CDR3 is 13 residues. Trimming pared 4 bases from V and 1 base from J, leaving 8 bases between. In germline, CDR1 is SGHRS, CDR2 YFSETQ. Of note for this clone: Its matching antigen is unknown.

This TCR was recovered from a young woman in good health and CMV-seronegative. The specimen was PBMCs. The chain is built from TRBV5-1 and TRBJ1-1; D remains ambiguous. CDR3 DNA sequence: TGCGCCAGCAGCCCATTGGCGAACACTGAAGCTTTCTTT. Residues: CASSPLANTEAFF.